This T cell receptor beta chain was identified during a study of blood T cell repertoires in COVID-19. Study-wide background: Samples representing acute and convalescent COVID-19 were sourced from the United States, Italy and Spain. The cDNA or gDNA used as material had been derived from T cells, B-cell-depleted T cells, or PBMCs.

The authors' processing: The authors estimated nucleated cell counts from reference gene primer amplification. Using immunoSEQ multiplex PCR, the repertoire was profiled, and TCRdb retains in-frame clones only, with some absent. V and J calls and clone size are copied from that table; D and trimming were computed from the DNA. The sample includes about 100,000 clones, 85% of them seen just once. There are 14 residues in the CDR3. The germline V gene has CDR1 SQVTM and CDR2 ANQGSEA. Trimming removed 4 bases from V and 1 base from J, with 11 bases in between. Sequencing was done on a sample of peripheral blood. This sequence joins TRBV29-1 and TRBJ2-1, with D uncertain. This receptor was obtained from a man between 45 and 60 years old with active or convalescent COVID-19. The CDR3 nucleotides are TGCAGCGTTGGTTCAGTATTGTCCTACAATGAGCAGTTCTTC. Residues: CSVGSVLSYNEQFF.